Listed here are 26 T cell receptor beta chains from one sample, sequenced in a study of OX40 agonist ivuxolimab in advanced cancers. TCRdb's table, derived via immunoSEQ multiplex PCR, lists solely in-frame clones and lacks some. The sample holds some 35,000 clones, approximately 87% seen once. Source: CD4+ or CD8+ T cells sorted from blood, taken in a trial of the OX40 agonist ivuxolimab. Every receptor here comes from an adult with an advanced solid tumor such as melanoma, head and neck, liver or kidney cancer.

The chain couples TRBV2 to TRBJ2-5; D might be TRBD1 (5 bases). This CDR3 comprises 13 residues. Germline assignment: CDR1 SNHLY and CDR2 FYNNEI. The V gene lost 3 bases and the J gene lost 1 base, with 6 bases spanning the gap. CDR3 amino acids: CASSEDTQETQYF. The CDR3 nucleotides are TGTGCCAGCAGTGAGGACACCCAAGAGACCCAGTACTTC.

V usage is TRBV18 and J usage is TRBJ2-5; tentative D call: TRBD2 (5 bases). V shed 8 bases and J shed 0 bases, with 13 bases lying between them. The CDR3 has 14 residues. CDR1 and CDR2 from the germline V gene are KGHSH and LQKENI. Here the CDR3 DNA reads TGTGCCAGCCGGGATCGGGCGTACCAAGAGACCCAGTACTTC. Residues: CASRDRAYQETQYF.

The chain carries TRBV7-6 and TRBJ2-1, with 10 bases lining up with TRBD2. This CDR3 is 15 amino acids long. The V segment lost 5 bases and the J segment 7 bases; nucleotides outside the gene matches: 8. Germline V gene sequence: CDR1 SGHVS, CDR2 FNYEAQ. The DNA for the CDR3 is TGTGCCAGCAGCGCCCCTAGCGGGAGTCTTAATGAGCAGTTCTTC. Amino acids: CASSAPSGSLNEQFF.

The chain recombines TRBV7-9 with TRBJ2-1; 8 bases match TRBD1. The CDR3 contains 13 residues. Germline assignment: CDR1 SEHNR and CDR2 FQNEAQ (reference sequence). V shed 5 bases, J shed 8 bases, and the junction held 5 bases outside the gene matches. The CDR3 is CASSRTGFDEQFF. DNA for the CDR3: TGTGCCAGCAGCCGGACAGGGTTTGATGAGCAGTTCTTC.

This chain links TRBV11-2 with TRBJ2-1, with TRBD2 matching 10 bases. J gave up 7 bases and V 5 bases, and 8 bases lay outside the gene matches. This CDR3 region has 15 residues. Germline V gene data show CDR1 as SGHAT and CDR2 as FQNNGV. Written as DNA, the CDR3 is TGTGCCAGCAGCGATAGCGGGAGGCCAAAGAATGAGCAGTTCTTC. Translated: CASSDSGRPKNEQFF.

This clone appeared a few times. The chain employs TRBV19 and TRBJ2-2; D may be TRBD1 (6 bases). The CDR3 contains 15 residues. CDR1 is LNHDA, CDR2 SQIVND, per germline (reference sequence). V was shortened by 11 bases and J by 4 bases, with 20 bases between the two germline ends. The chain's CDR3 is CASLHREGGTGELFF. In DNA form, the CDR3 reads TGTGCCTCCCTTCACAGGGAAGGGGGCACCGGGGAGCTGTTTTTT.

This chain uses TRBV7-3 with TRBJ2-1, with 11 bases that match TRBD2. The trim removed 3 bases at V and 5 bases at J, leaving 3 bases unmatched. Looked up from germline, CDR1 is SGHTA and CDR2 is FQGTGA. The CDR3 contains 15 residues. In nucleotides, the CDR3 is TGTGCCAGCAGCTTCCTAGCGGGGGGCCACAATGAGCAGTTCTTC. Residues: CASSFLAGGHNEQFF.

This clone has a handful of counts. This chain's CDR3 is CASSLGGRASEQYF. The CDR3 nucleotides are TGTGCCAGCAGCTTGGGCGGGAGGGCCTCCGAGCAGTACTTC. The chain employs TRBV5-6 and TRBJ2-7; 9 nucleotides align to TRBD2. The CDR3 spans 14 residues. J was trimmed by 6 bases and V by 0 bases; bases with no gene match: 4. CDR1 SGHDT and CDR2 YYEEEE come from the germline V gene.

The V call is TRBV4-1, the J call TRBJ2-7; 7 bases are a match to TRBD1. This CDR3 has 15 amino acids. Germline CDR1 is MGHRA and CDR2 is YSYEKL. Losses at the gene ends were 1 base for V and 7 bases for J; bases not matched to a gene: 10. Here the CDR3 reads CASSQAKGGIPEQYF. The CDR3 bases are TGCGCCAGCAGCCAAGCTAAAGGGGGCATACCGGAGCAGTACTTC.

V usage is TRBV5-1 and J usage is TRBJ1-1; TRBD1 matches at 8 bases. This CDR3 spans 15 amino acids. Germline V lookup: CDR1 SGHRS, CDR2 YFSETQ. J gave up 7 bases and V 5 bases, and 13 bases lay outside the gene matches. The chain's CDR3 is CASSRDRNLLNEAFF. CDR3 DNA sequence: TGCGCCAGCAGTCGGGACAGGAACTTACTGAATGAAGCTTTCTTT. The full variable domain, completed using reference TRBV5-1 and TRBJ1-1, is KAGVTQTPRYLIKTRGQQVTLSCSPISGHRSVSWYQQTPGQGLQFLFEYFSETQRNKGNFPGRFSGRQFSNSRSEMNVSTLELGDSALYLCASSRDRNLLNEAFFGQGTRLTVV.

V gene TRBV19 combines with J gene TRBJ2-1, with a possible D match to TRBD2 (5 bases). V lost 5 bases and J 12 bases, leaving 17 bases between the germline ends. The CDR3 is 13 residues long. CDR1 and CDR2 from the germline V gene are LNHDA and SQIVND (reference sequence). CDR3 residues: CASSLSGGGGQFF. In DNA, the CDR3 is TGTGCCAGTAGTCTCTCGGGTGGAGGTGGGCAGTTCTTC.

The chain couples TRBV5-1 to TRBJ1-2; D is unresolved. This CDR3 spans 14 amino acids. Germline loops: CDR1 SGHRS, CDR2 YFSETQ. V lost 2 bases to trimming and J lost 4 bases, with 12 bases between them. The CDR3 loop reads CASSFDPGGYGYTF. CDR3 DNA sequence: TGCGCCAGCAGCTTCGACCCGGGAGGCTATGGCTACACCTTC.

J is TRBJ1-5 and V is TRBV19, with TRBD1 identical over 7 bases. Germline V lookup: CDR1 LNHDA, CDR2 SQIVND (reference sequence). The trim removed 5 bases at V and 7 bases at J, leaving 5 bases unmatched. The CDR3 has 13 residues. This CDR3 reads CASSAQGGQPQHF. The DNA for the CDR3 is TGTGCCAGTAGTGCTCAGGGGGGCCAGCCCCAGCATTTT.

The chain joins TRBV7-9 to TRBJ2-1; TRBD1 or TRBD2 may be the D gene (5 bases each). V was pared by 4 bases and J by 4 bases, with 8 bases between. Germline V gene lookup returns CDR1 SEHNR and CDR2 FQNEAQ (reference sequence). The CDR3 sequence is 13 residues long. CDR3 nucleotide sequence: TGTGCCAGCAGCTCCGGGACGTACAATGAGCAGTTCTTC. This sequence encodes CASSSGTYNEQFF.

This chain links TRBV7-7 with TRBJ2-1; 14 positions match TRBD2. The length of the CDR3 is 22 residues. The J segment lost 7 bases and the V segment lost 5 bases, leaving 25 bases of the junction unmatched. Germline loops: CDR1 SSHAT, CDR2 FNYEAQ (reference sequence). The DNA for the CDR3 is TGTGCCAGCAGCAGGGGACTAGCGGGAGCTGGGCTCTCTACAGGCCCTCAAAATGAGCAGTTCTTC. Its translation is CASSRGLAGAGLSTGPQNEQFF.

This chain joins TRBV19 and TRBJ2-3; TRBD2 matches 13 bases. V shed 2 bases, J shed 1 base, and the junction held 9 bases outside the gene matches. The CDR3 is 19 residues long. CDR1 and CDR2 (germline): LNHDA, SQIVND (reference sequence). The CDR3 DNA reads as TGTGCCAGTAGTATATTCGGACTAGCGGGAGTAGGGGGCACAGATACGCAGTATTTT. It is translated as CASSIFGLAGVGGTDTQYF.

In this sample, this clone turned up once. This chain uses TRBV18 with TRBJ2-7; either TRBD1 or TRBD2 may supply D (5 bases each). V lost 6 bases and J lost 5, with 14 bases in between. The CDR3 extends over 13 amino acids. Germline loops: CDR1 KGHSH, CDR2 LQKENI. CDR3 sequence: CASSTPPGHEQYF. The CDR3 DNA sequence: TGTGCCAGCTCCACGCCGCCGGGGCACGAGCAGTACTTC.

This clone has just one count. This sequence joins TRBV4-1 and TRBJ1-1; 10 bases are a match to TRBD1. Per germline, CDR1 MGHRA and CDR2 YSYEKL. The CDR3 loop spans 14 amino acids. J lost 1 base, V lost 8 bases, and 4 bases had no gene match. The DNA for the CDR3 is TGCGCCAGCGCCTGGGACAGGGGGAACACTGAAGCTTTCTTT. Translating gives CASAWDRGNTEAFF.

V is TRBV10-3 and J is TRBJ1-2; 8 bases are shared with TRBD1. After removal of 10 bases from V and 3 bases from J, the junction contained 19 bases not matched to a gene. There are 17 residues in the CDR3. Germline lookup yields CDR1 ENHRY and CDR2 SYGVKD. The CDR3 DNA follows: TGTGCCACCACCAACGGGCAGGGGGCCTGGGCATACTATGGCTACACCTTC. This gives the protein CATTNGQGAWAYYGYTF.

The chain combines TRBV2 with TRBJ2-7; TRBD2 agrees at 15 bases. After removal of 7 bases from V and 10 bases from J, the junction contained 5 bases not matched to a gene. The CDR3 covers 13 residues. Germline values: CDR1 SNHLY, CDR2 FYNNEI. CDR3 nucleotide sequence: TGTGCCAGCAAAGGACTAGCGGGAGGGGATCAGTACTTC. Its translation: CASKGLAGGDQYF.

This chain uses TRBV18 with TRBJ1-5, with D perhaps matching TRBD1 (6 bases). There are 14 residues in the CDR3. V was pared by 4 bases and J by 3 bases, with 10 bases between. Germline values: CDR1 KGHSH, CDR2 LQKENI. CDR3 sequence (DNA): TGTGCCAGCTCACTACAGGGAACCAATCAGCCCCAGCATTTT. Translation gives CASSLQGTNQPQHF.

V gene TRBV5-4 combines with J gene TRBJ1-6; 7 bases fit TRBD1. The V gene end was trimmed by 4 bases and the J gene end by 8 bases; junction bases not matched to a gene: 3. There are 13 residues in the CDR3. From germline, CDR1 is SGHNT and CDR2 YYREEE (reference sequence). CDR3 loop: CASSPGQDSPLHF. The CDR3 DNA sequence: TGTGCCAGCAGCCCCGGACAGGATTCACCCCTCCACTTT.

V gene TRBV2 combines with J gene TRBJ2-5, with D tentatively TRBD1 (6 bases). In germline, CDR1 is SNHLY, CDR2 FYNNEI. The germline V and J ends were trimmed by 4 bases and 4 bases, with 16 bases remaining between them. The CDR3 is 15 residues long. The CDR3 protein is CASSGNRVLGETQYF. The CDR3 DNA is TGTGCCAGCAGTGGTAACAGGGTTTTGGGAGAGACCCAGTACTTC.

The V gene is TRBV7-8, the J gene TRBJ2-3; 8 nucleotides agree with TRBD2. Germline trimming cut 5 bases from V and 1 base from J; bases unmatched to any gene: 8. Germline CDR1 is SGHVS and CDR2 is FQNEAQ. CDR3 length: 16 amino acids. The CDR3 coding sequence is TGTGCCAGCAGCGCCTGGATAGCGGGGCGCACAGATACGCAGTATTTT. Amino acid sequence: CASSAWIAGRTDTQYF. The full variable domain, completed using reference TRBV7-8 and TRBJ2-3, is GAGVSQSPRYKVAKRGQDVALRCDPISGHVSLFWYQQALGQGPEFLTYFQNEAQLDKSGLPSDRFFAERPEGSVSTLKIQRTQQEDSAVYLCASSAWIAGRTDTQYFGPGTRLTVL.

This chain connects TRBV6-6 to TRBJ1-6; no clear D gene. The CDR3 contains 16 residues. CDR1 and CDR2 (germline): MNHNY, SVGAGI (reference sequence). Between the trimmed V and J ends, which lost 2 bases and 14 bases, there was a span of 22 bases. The DNA of the CDR3 is TGTGCCAGCAGTTACCGAGGCGGAGAGGGCGGGAGGGCCCTCCACTTT. This encodes CASSYRGGEGGRALHF.

V usage is TRBV5-1 and J usage is TRBJ1-2, with 9 bases identical to TRBD1. This CDR3 comprises 15 residues. Germline V CDR1 and CDR2: SGHRS, YFSETQ. J lost 5 bases, V lost 4 bases, and 9 bases had no gene match. The CDR3 region has the DNA TGCGCCAGCAGCCCAACAGGGGGCGCTGGGTATGGCTACACCTTC. Translating gives CASSPTGGAGYGYTF.